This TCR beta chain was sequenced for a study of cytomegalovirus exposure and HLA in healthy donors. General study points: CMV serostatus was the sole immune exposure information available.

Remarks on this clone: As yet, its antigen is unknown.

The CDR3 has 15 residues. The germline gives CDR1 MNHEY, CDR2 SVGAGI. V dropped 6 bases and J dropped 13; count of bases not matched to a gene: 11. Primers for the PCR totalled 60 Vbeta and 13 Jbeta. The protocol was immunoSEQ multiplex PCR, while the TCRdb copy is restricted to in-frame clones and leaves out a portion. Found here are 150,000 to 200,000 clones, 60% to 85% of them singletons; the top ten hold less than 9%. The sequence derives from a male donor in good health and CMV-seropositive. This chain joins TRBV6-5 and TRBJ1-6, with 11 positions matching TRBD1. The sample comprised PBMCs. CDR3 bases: TGTGCCAGCAGCCCTGGGACAGGGGGTCGGGGGCCCCTCCACTTT. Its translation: CASSPGTGGRGPLHF.